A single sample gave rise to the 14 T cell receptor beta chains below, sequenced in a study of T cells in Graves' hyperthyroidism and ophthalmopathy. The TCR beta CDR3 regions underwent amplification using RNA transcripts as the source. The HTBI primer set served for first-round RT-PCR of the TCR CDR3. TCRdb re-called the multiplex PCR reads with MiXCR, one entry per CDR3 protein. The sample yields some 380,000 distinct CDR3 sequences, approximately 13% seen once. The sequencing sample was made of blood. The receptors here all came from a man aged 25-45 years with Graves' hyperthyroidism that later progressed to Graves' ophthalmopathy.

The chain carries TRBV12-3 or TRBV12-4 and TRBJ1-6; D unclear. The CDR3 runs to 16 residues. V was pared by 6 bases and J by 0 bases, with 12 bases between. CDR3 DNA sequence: TGTGCCAGCAGCCCCAGCGGGAGCTCCTATAATTCACCCCTCCACTTT. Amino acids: CASSPSGSSYNSPLHF.

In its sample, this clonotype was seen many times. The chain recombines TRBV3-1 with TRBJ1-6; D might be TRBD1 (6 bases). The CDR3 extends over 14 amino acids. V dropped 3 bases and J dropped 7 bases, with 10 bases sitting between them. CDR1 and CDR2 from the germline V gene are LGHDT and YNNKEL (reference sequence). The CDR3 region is CASSHGQINSPLHF. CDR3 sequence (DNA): TGTGCCAGCAGCCACGGACAGATCAATTCACCCCTCCACTTT.

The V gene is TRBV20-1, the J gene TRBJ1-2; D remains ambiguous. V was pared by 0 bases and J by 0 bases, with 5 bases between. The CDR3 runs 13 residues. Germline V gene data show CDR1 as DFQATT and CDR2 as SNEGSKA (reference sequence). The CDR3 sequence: CSARDSPNYGYTF. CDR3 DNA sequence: TGCAGTGCTAGAGATTCACCTAACTATGGCTACACCTTC.

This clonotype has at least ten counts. The CDR3 nucleotides read TGCGCCAGCAGCCGGGACATCGCCTACGAGCAGTACTTC. Its protein product is CASSRDIAYEQYF. V usage is TRBV10-1 and J usage is TRBJ2-7, with D possibly being TRBD1 (6 bases). The ends were cut back, 6 bases at V and 2 bases at J, with 11 bases in the middle. This CDR3 region has 13 residues. Germline CDR1 is WNHNN and CDR2 is SYGVQD (reference sequence).

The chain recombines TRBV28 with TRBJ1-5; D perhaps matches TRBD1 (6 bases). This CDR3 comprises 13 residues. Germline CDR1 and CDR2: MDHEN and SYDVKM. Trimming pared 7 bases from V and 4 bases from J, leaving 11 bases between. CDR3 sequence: CASKRGGNQPQHF. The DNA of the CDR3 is TGTGCCAGCAAAAGGGGGGGGAATCAGCCCCAGCATTTT. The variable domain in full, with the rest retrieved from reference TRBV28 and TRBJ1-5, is DVKVTQSSRYLVKRTGEKVFLECVQDMDHENMFWYRQDPGLGLRLIYFSYDVKMKEKGDIPEGYSVSREKKERFSLILESASTNQTSMYLCASKRGGNQPQHFGDGTRLSIL.

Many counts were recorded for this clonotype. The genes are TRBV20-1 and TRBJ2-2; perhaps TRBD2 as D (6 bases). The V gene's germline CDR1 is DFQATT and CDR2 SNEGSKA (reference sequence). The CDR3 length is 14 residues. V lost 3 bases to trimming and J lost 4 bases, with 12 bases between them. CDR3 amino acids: CSASPTSTTGELFF. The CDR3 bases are TGCAGTGCTAGCCCGACTAGTACCACCGGGGAGCTGTTTTTT.

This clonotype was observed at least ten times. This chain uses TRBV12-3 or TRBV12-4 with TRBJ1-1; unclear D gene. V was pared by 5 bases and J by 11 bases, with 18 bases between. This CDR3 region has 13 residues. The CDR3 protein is CASSLINSVGAFF. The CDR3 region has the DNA TGTGCCAGCAGTCTTATTAACAGCGTAGGGGCTTTCTTT.

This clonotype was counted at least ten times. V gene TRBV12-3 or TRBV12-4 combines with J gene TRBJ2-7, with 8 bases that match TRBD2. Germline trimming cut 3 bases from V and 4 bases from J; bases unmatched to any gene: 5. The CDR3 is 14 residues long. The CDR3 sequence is CASSFRGGLYEQYF. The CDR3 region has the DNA TGTGCCAGCAGTTTCCGGGGGGGCCTGTACGAGCAGTACTTC.

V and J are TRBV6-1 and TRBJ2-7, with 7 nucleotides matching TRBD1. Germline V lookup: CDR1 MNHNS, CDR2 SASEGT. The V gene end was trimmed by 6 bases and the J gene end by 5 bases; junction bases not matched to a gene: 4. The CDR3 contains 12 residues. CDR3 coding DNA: TGTGCCAGCAGAAGGGACAGCCACGAGCAGTACTTC. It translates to CASRRDSHEQYF.

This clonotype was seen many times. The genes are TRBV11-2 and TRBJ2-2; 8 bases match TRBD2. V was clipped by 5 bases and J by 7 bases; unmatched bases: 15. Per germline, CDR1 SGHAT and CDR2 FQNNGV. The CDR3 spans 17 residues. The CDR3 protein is CASSPGLALLGYGELFF. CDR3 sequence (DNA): TGTGCCAGCAGCCCTGGACTAGCCCTTTTGGGGTACGGGGAGCTGTTTTTT.

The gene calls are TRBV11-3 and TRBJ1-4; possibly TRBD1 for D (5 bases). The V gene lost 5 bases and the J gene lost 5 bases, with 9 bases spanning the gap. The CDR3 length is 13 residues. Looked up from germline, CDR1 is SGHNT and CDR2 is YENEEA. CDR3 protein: CASSLGENEKLFF. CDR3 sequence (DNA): TGTGCCAGCAGCCTGGGGGAAAATGAAAAACTGTTTTTT.

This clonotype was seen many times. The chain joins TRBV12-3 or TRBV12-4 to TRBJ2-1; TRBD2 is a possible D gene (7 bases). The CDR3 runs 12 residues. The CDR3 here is CAGGGRYNEQFF. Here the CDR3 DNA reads TGTGCTGGGGGGGGCCGCTACAATGAGCAGTTCTTC.

The CDR3 DNA follows: TGTGCCAGCAGTCTCTTCTTTGGGGGGGGCGGCACCGGGGAGCTGTTTTTT. Translation: CASSLFFGGGGTGELFF. The chain links TRBV27 to TRBJ2-2, with D possibly TRBD2 on 7 matching bases. The CDR3 length is 17 residues. Trimming removed 5 bases at V and 4 bases at J, with 20 bases between. The germline CDR1 and CDR2 sequences are MNHEY and SMNVEV (reference sequence).

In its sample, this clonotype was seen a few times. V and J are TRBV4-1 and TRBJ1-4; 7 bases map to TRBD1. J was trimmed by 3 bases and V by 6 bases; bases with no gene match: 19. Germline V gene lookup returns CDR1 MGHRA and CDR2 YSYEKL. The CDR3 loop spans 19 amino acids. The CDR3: CASRRTGGIFREANEKLFF. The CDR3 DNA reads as TGCGCCAGCAGACGGACAGGAGGTATCTTTCGGGAGGCTAATGAAAAACTGTTTTTT.